This T cell receptor (beta chain) came from a study of T cell responses to AZD1222 COVID-19 vaccine. Findings and limits, study-wide: Of spike-specific TCRs, nearly half reportedly target regions left unmutated in variants. Samples come after the peak T cell response, not at day 14.

Profiling relied on immunoSEQ multiplex PCR, and the TCRdb table lists in-frame clones only, not all of them. The table has about 120,000 clones, about 86% seen once. V gave up 1 base and J gave up 7 bases; unmatched junction bases: 9. Germline CDR1 reads SEHNR; CDR2 reads FQNEAQ (reference sequence). The CDR3 is 16 residues long. In regard to this clone: No antigen is known for it.

The clonotype comes from an adult who received the AZD1222 COVID-19 vaccine. V gene TRBV7-9 combines with J gene TRBJ1-1; TRBD1 agrees at 10 bases. The starting material was peripheral blood, obtained 28 days after the second AZD1222 dose. The CDR3 nucleotides read TGTGCCAGCAGCTTAGGACGGGACAGGGGCGTAGGTGAAGCTTTCTTT. Its protein product is CASSLGRDRGVGEAFF.